This T cell receptor beta chain was sequenced during a study of CD8 T cells in ankylosing spondylitis. Whole-study findings and limits: Reactive arthritis synovial fluid and blood were previously reported to contain some motif variants.

There are a few counts of this clonotype. Antigen specificity is unknown. This CDR3 spans 15 amino acids. Deletions cut 0 bases from V and 7 bases from J, with 15 bases between. Looked up from germline, CDR1 is SGDLS and CDR2 is YYNGEE. TCRdb re-called the 5' RACE reads with MiXCR, one entry per CDR3 protein. The table includes just over 350,000 distinct CDR3 sequences, approximately 20% detected once. The sample comprised blood, either unsorted or a sorted T cell fraction (not recorded which). The chain recombines TRBV9 with TRBJ2-3; maybe TRBD1 (6 bases). The sequence came from a male donor with ankylosing spondylitis or in good health (not recorded which). CDR3 sequence: CASSVEGRGLNTQYF. As DNA, the CDR3 is TGTGCCAGCAGCGTAGAGGGCAGGGGTTTGAATACGCAGTATTTT.